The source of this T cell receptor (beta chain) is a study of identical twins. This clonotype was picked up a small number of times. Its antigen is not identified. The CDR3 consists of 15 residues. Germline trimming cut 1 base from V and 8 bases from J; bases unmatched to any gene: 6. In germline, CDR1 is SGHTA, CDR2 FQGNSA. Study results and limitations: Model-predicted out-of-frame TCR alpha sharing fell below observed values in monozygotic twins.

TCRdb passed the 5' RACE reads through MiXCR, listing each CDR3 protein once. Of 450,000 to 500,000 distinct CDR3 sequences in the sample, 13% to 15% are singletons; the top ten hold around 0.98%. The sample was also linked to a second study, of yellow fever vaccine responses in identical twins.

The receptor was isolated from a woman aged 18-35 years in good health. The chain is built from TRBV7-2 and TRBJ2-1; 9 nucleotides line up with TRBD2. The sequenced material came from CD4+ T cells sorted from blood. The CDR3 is CASSLVSGSGYEQFF. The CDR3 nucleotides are TGTGCCAGCAGCTTAGTTAGCGGGAGTGGGTATGAGCAGTTCTTC.